A selection of T cell receptor beta chains follows, all from one sample in a study of sequential checkpoint blockade in melanoma. The assay was immunoSEQ multiplex PCR, and TCRdb's table has in-frame clones only and misses some. The sample has fewer than 35,000 clones, roughly 80% seen once. The sequenced sample was CD8+ T cells sorted from blood (inferred from file names), obtained from a patient given nivolumab and ipilimumab in sequence. Receptors were obtained from a human donor with melanoma. Each CDR3 is given with its conserved first and last residue. Fields, in order: J gene, clone size, V gene, CDR3 length, D gene, CDR3 protein, CDR3 DNA. D genes are given only for firm matches. Size tells how often a clone was seen (once, few, many) or the class of an expanded clone, and some rows leave it out.

TRBJ1-5	.	TRBV27	13	.	CASRIYSNQPQHF	TGTGCCAGCAGAATATATAGCAATCAGCCCCAGCATTTT
TRBJ2-1	.	TRBV4-3	14	TRBD2	CASSQEGGSNEQFF	TGCGCCAGCAGCCAAGAGGGAGGGTCCAATGAGCAGTTCTTC
TRBJ1-2	.	TRBV27	14	.	CASSLSPSGYGYTF	TGTGCCAGCAGTTTATCCCCATCGGGCTATGGCTACACCTTC
TRBJ2-3	.	TRBV7-6	19	TRBD2	CASSFSTSGGAERTDTQYF	TGTGCCAGCAGCTTTTCGACTAGCGGGGGGGCTGAACGCACAGATACGCAGTATTTT
TRBJ2-7	.	TRBV6-5	15	TRBD1	CASSNPGQGNYEQYF	TGTGCCAGCAGTAACCCGGGACAGGGGAACTACGAGCAGTACTTC
TRBJ2-5	once	TRBV7-9	16	TRBD1	CASSPSNRGRQETQYF	TGTGCCAGCAGCCCCTCGAACAGGGGTCGGCAAGAGACCCAGTACTTC
TRBJ2-7	.	TRBV7-9	13	.	CASSPAAGYEQYF	TGTGCCAGCAGCCCTGCTGCAGGCTACGAGCAGTACTTC
TRBJ2-7	few	TRBV4-2	15	.	CASSQASQGGYEQYF	TGTGCCAGCAGCCAAGCGTCGCAGGGCGGCTACGAGCAGTACTTC
TRBJ1-4	.	TRBV7-6	15	TRBD1	CASSLGTGASEKLFF	TGTGCCAGCAGCTTAGGAACAGGGGCCTCTGAAAAACTGTTTTTT
TRBJ1-4	few	TRBV7-6	13	.	CASSRVEGEKLFF	TGTGCCAGCAGTCGGGTAGAGGGTGAAAAACTGTTTTTT
TRBJ2-1	.	TRBV6-1	13	TRBD2	CASSGKAAGGLFF	TGTGCCAGCAGTGGGAAGGCTGCGGGGGGTTTGTTCTTC
TRBJ1-2	.	TRBV4-2	15	.	CASSPQDWAQYGYTF	TGTGCCAGCAGCCCCCAAGATTGGGCTCAATATGGCTACACCTTC
TRBJ1-5	.	TRBV28	14	.	CASTQLTGFQPQHF	TGTGCCAGCACCCAACTGACAGGATTTCAGCCCCAGCATTTT
TRBJ1-1	.	TRBV9	14	TRBD1	CASSAGGLNTEAFF	TGTGCCAGCAGCGCAGGGGGTCTGAACACTGAAGCTTTCTTT
TRBJ2-7	once	TRBV9	15	.	CASSPYGGLSYEQYF	TGTGCCAGCAGCCCCTATGGCGGGCTCTCCTACGAGCAGTACTTC
TRBJ2-7	once	TRBV6-5	15	.	CASSYSRGPTYEQYF	TGTGCCAGCAGTTACTCAAGGGGCCCGACCTACGAGCAGTACTTC
TRBJ1-2	.	TRBV19	12	.	CASSAGDGGYTF	TGTGCCAGTAGTGCAGGGGACGGGGGCTACACCTTC
TRBJ2-5	.	TRBV16	16	TRBD2	CASSPTSGVTQETQYF	TGTGCCAGCAGCCCGACTAGCGGAGTCACCCAAGAGACCCAGTACTTC
TRBJ1-1	few	TRBV2	13	.	CASSPIGSTEAFF	TGTGCCAGCAGCCCTATCGGGTCCACTGAAGCTTTCTTT
TRBJ1-1	.	TRBV6-5	13	.	CASSYGQNTEAFF	TGTGCCAGCAGTTACGGGCAGAACACTGAAGCTTTCTTT